The 30 T cell receptor beta chains listed next were all sequenced from one sample in a study of regulatory T cells in long-lasting Graves disease. Library construction for TCR beta used iRepertoire HTBI primers and Arm-PCR of CDR3 regions. TCRdb analysed the multiplex PCR reads with MiXCR anew, one entry per CDR3 protein. The sample contains 520,000 or so distinct CDR3 sequences, more than 10% of which appear only once. The sample's time point: newly diagnosed GD, antithyroid drugs for less than 3 months. There was RNA extracted from PBMCs, and the TCR library was made from it. A further study also used this sample, focusing on T cells in Graves' hyperthyroidism and ophthalmopathy.

The sequenced sample was peripheral blood mononuclear cells (PBMCs), obtained at new diagnosis, from a patient treated with antithyroid drugs. These receptors all come from a woman under 40 with Graves disease.

This chain links TRBV7-2 with TRBJ2-1; D gene unclear. Germline assignment: CDR1 SGHTA and CDR2 FQGNSA. Trimming shortened V by 2 bases and J by 2 bases, and 22 bases separated the two germline ends. The length of the CDR3 is 19 residues. CDR3 nucleotide sequence: TGTGCCAGCAGCTTAAACTGGGGTAGACCGACGCCGACCTACAATGAGCAGTTCTTC. Translated: CASSLNWGRPTPTYNEQFF.

Many counts were recorded for this clonotype. The rearrangement joins TRBV15 to TRBJ1-4, with unresolved D. V was shortened by 5 bases and J by 8 bases, with 21 bases between the two germline ends. This CDR3 region has 16 residues. The germline V gene has CDR1 LNHNV and CDR2 YYDKDF (reference sequence). This chain's CDR3 is CATSRGREGAEEKLFF. CDR3 in DNA: TGTGCCACCAGCCGAGGGCGGGAGGGAGCGGAGGAAAAACTGTTTTTT.

This clonotype was seen a handful of times. This may come from a read error, since a much larger clone is one base off. The chain employs TRBV7-9 and TRBJ2-5; 8 bases are shared with TRBD2. Germline loops: CDR1 SEHNR, CDR2 FQNEAQ (reference sequence). The CDR3 runs to 15 residues. Unmatched junction bases numbered 2, after V lost 1 base and J lost 1 base. The CDR3 sequence: CASSLGTSIQETQYF. In DNA, the CDR3 is TGTGCCAGCAGCTTAGGGACTAGCATCCAAGAGACCCAGTACTTC.

The CDR3 loop reads CASSQDRPYNEQFF. For the CDR3, the DNA is TGTGCCAGCTCACAGGACAGGCCTTACAATGAGCAGTTCTTC. The J gene is TRBJ2-1, the V gene TRBV18; 7 bases line up with TRBD1. Germline loops: CDR1 KGHSH, CDR2 LQKENI. The CDR3 has 14 amino acids. The J segment lost 4 bases and the V segment lost 4 bases, leaving 4 bases of the junction unmatched.

CDR3 in amino acids: CASSLIGSGGPGEQFF. The DNA of the CDR3 is TGTGCCAGCAGCTTAATCGGGTCGGGAGGGCCGGGGGAGCAGTTCTTC. This rearrangement joins TRBV7-8 to TRBJ2-1, with 8 nucleotides matching TRBD2. The CDR3 extends over 16 amino acids. CDR1 SGHVS and CDR2 FQNEAQ come from the germline V gene. J gave up 10 bases and V 2 bases, and 13 bases lay outside the gene matches. The whole variable domain, remainder taken from reference TRBV7-8 and TRBJ2-1, is GAGVSQSPRYKVAKRGQDVALRCDPISGHVSLFWYQQALGQGPEFLTYFQNEAQLDKSGLPSDRFFAERPEGSVSTLKIQRTQQEDSAVYLCASSLIGSGGPGEQFFGPGTRLTVL.

Ten or more counts support this clonotype. The chain is built from TRBV5-5 and TRBJ1-1; D not resolved. V lost 0 bases and J lost 6, with 15 bases in between. Germline V gene lookup returns CDR1 SGHKS and CDR2 YYEKEE (reference sequence). This CDR3 has 15 residues. As DNA, the CDR3 is TGTGCCAGCAGCTTGGAGGGAGCCCCTTACGCTGAAGCTTTCTTT. Residues: CASSLEGAPYAEAFF.

This clonotype was observed many times. J is TRBJ2-3 and V is TRBV20-1; no clear D. CDR3 length equals 12 residues. Germline V gene lookup returns CDR1 DFQATT and CDR2 SNEGSKA (reference sequence). V was trimmed by 1 base and J by 3 bases, leaving 5 bases between them. The CDR3 loop is CSARGSTDTQYF. The CDR3 DNA is TGCAGTGCTAGAGGGAGTACAGATACGCAGTATTTT.

This clonotype has ten or more counts. This chain joins TRBV15 and TRBJ1-2; 9 bases are a match to TRBD1. CDR3 length equals 16 residues. V trimming: 2 bases; J trimming: 6 bases; junction bases outside the gene matches: 10. Germline CDR1 and CDR2: LNHNV and YYDKDF (reference sequence). CDR3 sequence reads: CATSRRIGQGMDGYTF. The CDR3 bases are TGTGCCACCAGCAGAAGAATCGGACAGGGGATGGATGGCTACACCTTC.

The table lists this clonotype with a count of one. V and J are TRBV7-2 and TRBJ1-1; no reliable D call. V lost 2 bases, J lost 8 bases, and 15 bases lay in between. The CDR3 loop spans 14 amino acids. Per germline, CDR1 SGHTA and CDR2 FQGNSA. CDR3 region: CASSLSTAAPEAFF. CDR3 coding DNA: TGTGCCAGCAGCTTAAGTACAGCCGCCCCAGAAGCTTTCTTT.

The sample holds many counts of this clonotype. This chain links TRBV20-1 with TRBJ1-5, with 7 bases identical to TRBD1. Trimming removed 4 bases from V and 6 bases from J; junction bases left unmatched: 6. This CDR3 has 13 amino acids. Germline assignment: CDR1 DFQATT and CDR2 SNEGSKA (reference sequence). CDR3 coding DNA: TGCAGTGCTAAAGGGGGCGCCGGTCAGCCCCAGCATTTT. Its translation is CSAKGGAGQPQHF.

This clonotype has more than one count but fewer than ten. V usage is TRBV10-3 and J usage is TRBJ1-2; D is ambiguous. There are 17 residues in the CDR3. CDR1 and CDR2 from the germline V gene are ENHRY and SYGVKD. V was cut by 0 bases and J by 3 bases, with 17 bases left in between. The CDR3 DNA sequence: TGTGCCATCAGTGAGTCCTATTTCTCTAGGAAGGACTATGGCTACACCTTC. It encodes CAISESYFSRKDYGYTF.

This sequence joins TRBV3-1 and TRBJ2-3; D gene uncertain. Germline values: CDR1 LGHDT, CDR2 YNNKEL (reference sequence). The CDR3 has 13 residues. V lost 2 bases and J 1 base, leaving 4 bases between the germline ends. CDR3 sequence (DNA): TGTGCCAGCAGCCAACTGGGCACAGATACGCAGTATTTT. This gives the protein CASSQLGTDTQYF.

On this clonotype: This may arise from a read error, as a much more abundant clone is one base away. The chain joins TRBV6-1 to TRBJ2-1; 10 nucleotides match TRBD2. The CDR3 is 14 amino acids. The V segment lost 10 bases and the J segment 4 bases; nucleotides outside the gene matches: 7. CDR1 and CDR2 from the germline V gene are MNHNS and SASEGT. CDR3 in amino acids: CANPGTSEYNEQFF. CDR3 bases: TGTGCCAATCCCGGGACTAGCGAATACAATGAGCAGTTCTTC.

Many counts were recorded for this clonotype. The chain joins TRBV27 to TRBJ1-4; D is unresolved. This CDR3 is 13 amino acids long. Germline CDR1 reads MNHEY; CDR2 reads SMNVEV (reference sequence). Between the trimmed V and J ends, which lost 5 bases and 8 bases, there was a span of 12 bases. The CDR3 protein is CASSGGSREKLFF. The CDR3 DNA follows: TGTGCCAGCAGTGGAGGCTCCAGAGAAAAACTGTTTTTT.

This clonotype was seen ten or more times. One junction end disagrees with the germline gene, perhaps due to a read error. The chain has TRBV5-1 and TRBJ1-1, with D uncertain. CDR3 length: 14 amino acids. Germline V gene sequence: CDR1 SGHRS, CDR2 YFSETQ. The DNA for the CDR3 is TGCGCCAGCAGCTTGGCCCAGGCGAACACCGAAGCTTTCTTT. It codes for CASSLAQANTEAFF.

This clonotype was seen ten or more times. The J gene is TRBJ2-5, the V gene TRBV5-5; 7 nucleotides align to TRBD2. J gave up 5 bases and V 2 bases, and 6 bases lay outside the gene matches. This CDR3 region has 14 residues. CDR1 is SGHKS, CDR2 YYEKEE, per germline (reference sequence). In nucleotides, the CDR3 is TGTGCCAGCAGCTTAGCGTGGGGAGGGGAGACCCAGTACTTC. As protein: CASSLAWGGETQYF.

Many counts were recorded for this clonotype. The chain has TRBV3-1 and TRBJ1-5, with a possible D match to TRBD1 (6 bases). The CDR3 sequence is 16 residues long. V was trimmed by 1 base and J by 3 bases, leaving 13 bases between them. CDR1 and CDR2 (germline): LGHDT, YNNKEL (reference sequence). CDR3 DNA sequence: TGTGCCAGCAGCCAAGCGTACCAGGGGCCCAATCAGCCCCAGCATTTT. Translating it yields CASSQAYQGPNQPQHF. The full variable domain, completed using reference TRBV3-1 and TRBJ1-5, is DTAVSQTPKYLVTQMGNDKSIKCEQNLGHDTMYWYKQDSKKFLKIMFSYNNKELIINETVPNRFSPKSPDKAHLNLHINSLELGDSAVYFCASSQAYQGPNQPQHFGDGTRLSIL.

About this clonotype: Since a much larger clone is just one base distant, this may be a read error. CDR3 loop: CASSLPKTSGIGFGELFF. The CDR3 bases are TGCGCCAGCAGCTTGCCCAAGACTAGCGGGATAGGGTTCGGGGAGCTGTTTTTT. The chain is built from TRBV5-1 and TRBJ2-2, with TRBD2 matching 11 bases. The CDR3 spans 18 residues. Germline V gives CDR1 SGHRS, CDR2 YFSETQ. V gave up 1 base and J gave up 7 bases; unmatched junction bases: 12. Filled out from reference TRBV5-1 and TRBJ2-2, the complete variable domain reads KAGVTQTPRYLIKTRGQQVTLSCSPISGHRSVSWYQQTPGQGLQFLFEYFSETQRNKGNFPGRFSGRQFSNSRSEMNVSTLELGDSALYLCASSLPKTSGIGFGELFFGEGSRLTVL.

In its sample, this clonotype was seen many times. The V gene is TRBV5-8, the J gene TRBJ2-1; TRBD2 matches at 10 bases. CDR3 size: 15 residues. The V gene end was trimmed by 2 bases and the J gene end by 8 bases; junction bases not matched to a gene: 7. Germline V CDR1 and CDR2: SGHTS, YDEGEE. The CDR3 reads CASSFRLAGVDEQFF. DNA for the CDR3: TGTGCCAGCAGCTTTAGGCTAGCGGGAGTCGATGAGCAGTTCTTC. The full variable domain, completed using reference TRBV5-8 and TRBJ2-1, is EAGVTQSPTHLIKTRGQQATLRCSPISGHTSVYWYQQALGLGLQFLLWYDEGEERNRGNFPPRFSGRQFPNYSSELNVNALELEDSALYLCASSFRLAGVDEQFFGPGTRLTVL.

This clonotype was recorded a few times. V usage is TRBV20-1 and J usage is TRBJ2-5; no clear D. The V and J ends lost 1 base and 3 bases respectively, with 9 bases between them. The CDR3 runs to 13 residues. The germline CDR1 and CDR2 sequences are DFQATT and SNEGSKA (reference sequence). The CDR3 bases are TGCAGTGCTAGAGTCTGGCCGGAAGAGACCCAGTACTTC. Protein: CSARVWPEETQYF.

This clonotype came up many times. The chain has TRBV6-1 and TRBJ1-1; D gene uncertain. Germline V gene lookup returns CDR1 MNHNS and CDR2 SASEGT. The ends were cut back, 8 bases at V and 2 bases at J, with 15 bases in the middle. CDR3 length equals 14 residues. CDR3 region: CASDLGNPNTEAFF. As DNA, the CDR3 is TGTGCCAGCGACTTGGGAAACCCTAACACTGAAGCTTTCTTT.

V and J are TRBV29-1 and TRBJ2-1, with D perhaps being TRBD1 or TRBD2 (5 bases each). The V gene lost 2 bases and the J gene lost 10 bases, with 18 bases spanning the gap. The germline V gene encodes CDR1 SQVTM and CDR2 ANQGSEA. The CDR3 sequence is 14 residues long. This CDR3 is CSVEIRGVLYEQFF. The CDR3 nucleotides read TGCAGCGTTGAAATAAGGGGAGTCCTCTACGAGCAGTTCTTC.

A few counts support this clonotype. The CDR3 coding sequence is TGTGCCAGTGAACAGGGGGCAATGCCTAGCAATCAGCCCCAGCATTTT. It yields the protein CASEQGAMPSNQPQHF. This chain uses TRBV19 with TRBJ1-5; 9 nucleotides line up with TRBD1. Germline-derived CDR1 and CDR2 are LNHDA and SQIVND (reference sequence). The trim removed 8 bases at V and 0 bases at J, leaving 8 bases unmatched. CDR3 length: 16 amino acids.

The sample holds many counts of this clonotype. This chain connects TRBV9 to TRBJ2-7; TRBD1 matches 8 bases. Germline assignment: CDR1 SGDLS and CDR2 YYNGEE. V shed 3 bases, J shed 4 bases, and the junction held 6 bases outside the gene matches. This CDR3 spans 14 amino acids. The CDR3 DNA follows: TGTGCCAGCAGCGCGACAGGGGAAAATTACGAGCAGTACTTC. Its protein is CASSATGENYEQYF.

This clonotype was counted ten times or more. The chain couples TRBV12-3 or TRBV12-4 to TRBJ2-7; TRBD1 agrees at 9 bases. Trimming cost V 7 bases and J 5 bases; bases outside gene matches: 12. The CDR3 totals 15 residues. CDR3 loop: CASTLRGTGSHEQYF. The CDR3 coding sequence is TGTGCCAGCACTCTGAGAGGGACAGGGAGTCACGAGCAGTACTTC.

This clonotype was detected ten times or more. CDR3 sequence (DNA): TGCGCCAGCAGCTCGCACCCTAACAGGGGAGCCACTGAAGCTTTCTTT. Its translation is CASSSHPNRGATEAFF. The rearrangement uses TRBV5-1 and TRBJ1-1; the match to TRBD1 covers 7 bases. The CDR3 covers 16 residues. The V segment lost 3 bases and the J segment 4 bases; nucleotides outside the gene matches: 12. Germline V gene data show CDR1 as SGHRS and CDR2 as YFSETQ.

There are many counts of this clonotype. The V call is TRBV9, the J call TRBJ2-7; D gene unclear. The CDR3 spans 18 residues. CDR1 and CDR2 from the germline V gene are SGDLS and YYNGEE. V was clipped by 0 bases and J by 3 bases, with 22 bases between them. CDR3 region: CASSVVRLGFLTFYEQYF. The DNA for the CDR3 is TGTGCCAGCAGCGTAGTTCGTTTAGGATTTCTGACGTTCTACGAGCAGTACTTC.

This clonotype was detected a few times. This chain connects TRBV12-3 or TRBV12-4 to TRBJ2-1, with a tentative D call TRBD2 (6 bases). The CDR3 consists of 14 residues. V was trimmed by 2 bases and J by 6 bases, leaving 11 bases between them. This chain's CDR3 is CASSLRGRINEQFF. The CDR3 region has the DNA TGTGCCAGCAGTTTACGGGGGAGGATCAATGAGCAGTTCTTC.

This clonotype appeared a few times. The genes are TRBV19 and TRBJ2-1; possible D gene TRBD2, 6 bases. From germline, CDR1 is LNHDA and CDR2 SQIVND (reference sequence). V was shortened by 10 bases and J by 6 bases, with 19 bases between the two germline ends. The CDR3 contains 14 residues. The CDR3 region is CATSPGTGPNEQFF. CDR3 sequence (DNA): TGTGCCACGTCTCCCGGGACTGGTCCCAATGAGCAGTTCTTC.

Concerning this clonotype: A much larger clone lies one base from this, so it may be a read error. The chain carries TRBV10-1 and TRBJ2-7; TRBD2 matches 9 bases. Trimming at V came to 5 bases and at J to 6 bases, leaving 11 bases not matched to a gene. CDR3 length: 15 residues. CDR1 WNHNN and CDR2 SYGVQD come from the germline V gene (reference sequence). The CDR3 DNA follows: TGCGCCAGCAGTCAATATGTAGCGGGAGTTTCCGAGCAGTACTTC. This gives the protein CASSQYVAGVSEQYF.